One and the same sample provided the 8 T cell receptor beta chains below, sequenced in a study of T cell repertoires in cytomegalovirus infection. For these receptors, no antigen is known. TCRdb redid the calling of the reads with MiXCR, one entry per CDR3 protein. The sample yields approximately 100,000 distinct CDR3 sequences, roughly 41% seen once. The starting material was CD8+ T cells from cultured PBMCs, obtained from culture after CMV antigen stimulation. The receptors come from a human donor in good health (CMV status not recorded). Some clones in this sample may be carry-over from other donors' samples.

This clonotype has more than one count but fewer than ten. The chain links TRBV2 to TRBJ2-3, with D tentatively TRBD1 or TRBD2 (6 bases each). The CDR3 sequence is 16 residues long. The V gene's germline CDR1 is SNHLY and CDR2 FYNNEI. V was cut by 5 bases and J by 1 base, with 16 bases left in between. Here the CDR3 DNA reads TGTGCCAGCAGTTCGGGGGCAGTCCGGGGCACAGATACGCAGTATTTT. Translating gives CASSSGAVRGTDTQYF.

V usage is TRBV29-1 and J usage is TRBJ1-2; D is undetermined. Looked up from germline, CDR1 is SQVTM and CDR2 is ANQGSEA. This CDR3 has 11 amino acids. Trimming took off 7 bases at V and 4 bases at J, with 10 bases between the two ends. The CDR3 protein is CSAPLPYGYTF. DNA of the CDR3: TGCAGCGCCCCCCTCCCCTATGGCTACACCTTC.

This chain joins TRBV6-2 or TRBV6-3 and TRBJ2-7; TRBD2 agrees at 11 bases. J was trimmed by 4 bases and V by 8 bases; bases with no gene match: 13. The CDR3 contains 16 residues. The germline gives CDR1 MNHEY, CDR2 SVGEGT. CDR3 sequence reads: CASPPLFGTSGYEQYF. The CDR3 DNA sequence: TGTGCCAGCCCCCCCCTTTTTGGGACTAGCGGATACGAGCAGTACTTC.

This chain uses TRBV7-8 with TRBJ2-7; a possible D gene is TRBD2 (5 bases). The CDR3 covers 16 residues. In germline, CDR1 is SGHVS, CDR2 FQNEAQ. The V and J ends lost 0 bases and 3 bases respectively, with 15 bases between them. The CDR3 spells CASSLAAGVALYEQYF. The CDR3 nucleotides are TGTGCCAGCAGCTTAGCCGCCGGGGTTGCCCTCTACGAGCAGTACTTC.

This clonotype occurred a few times. The chain has TRBV12-3 or TRBV12-4 and TRBJ2-3; D possibly corresponds to TRBD2 (5 bases). With 6 bases removed from V and 1 base from J, the gap between germline ends came to 11 bases. The CDR3 contains 14 residues. The CDR3 loop reads CASSYGLRTDTQYF. The CDR3 DNA follows: TGTGCCAGCAGCTATGGACTTCGCACAGATACGCAGTATTTT.

As to this clonotype: This may stem from a read error, because a much larger clone lies one nucleotide away. The chain couples TRBV7-2 to TRBJ2-7, with 13 bases matching TRBD2. CDR1 SGHTA and CDR2 FQGNSA come from the germline V gene. The trim removed 4 bases at V and 3 bases at J, leaving 3 bases unmatched. CDR3 length: 15 residues. This CDR3 reads CTSSWGLAGNYEQYF. CDR3 in DNA: TGTACCAGCAGCTGGGGACTAGCGGGAAACTACGAGCAGTACTTC.

CDR3 amino acids: CASSLVGREDNQPQHF. For the CDR3, the DNA is TGTGCCAGCAGTTTAGTGGGCAGGGAGGACAATCAGCCCCAGCATTTT. This chain uses TRBV12-3 or TRBV12-4 with TRBJ1-5, with D maybe TRBD1 (5 bases). The CDR3 loop spans 16 amino acids. V dropped 1 base and J dropped 3 bases, with 13 bases sitting between them.

The chain couples TRBV6-1 to TRBJ1-1; a possible D gene is TRBD1 (6 bases). Per germline, CDR1 MNHNS and CDR2 SASEGT. V was trimmed by 5 bases and J by 4 bases, leaving 11 bases between them. The length of the CDR3 is 13 residues. As DNA, the CDR3 is TGTGCCAGCAGTCTACAGGGAGGCACTGAAGCTTTCTTT. Encoded protein: CASSLQGGTEAFF.